Described below is a single T cell receptor (beta chain) sequence and its context. The CDR3 runs to 14 residues. V was pared by 3 bases and J by 5 bases, with 14 bases between. TCRdb recomputed calls from the 5' RACE reads with MiXCR, one row per CDR3 protein. Of hundreds of thousands of distinct CDR3 sequences in the sample, around 27% were seen once. This entry comes from a study of T-cell memory formation after mild COVID-19. This rearrangement joins TRBV12-3 or TRBV12-4 to TRBJ2-7; perhaps TRBD2 as D (5 bases). The sequencing sample was made of PBMCs or a T cell subset sorted from them (not recorded which). This TCR came from an adult woman who had mild COVID-19 (a few samples of this study predate the infection). Cell type and time point are not known. The CDR3 loop reads CASSFNFGGHEQYF. The CDR3 coding sequence is TGTGCCAGCAGTTTTAACTTTGGAGGCCACGAGCAGTACTTC.